These T cell receptor beta chains were read from a single sample in a study of cytomegalovirus exposure and HLA in healthy donors. The assay was immunoSEQ multiplex PCR, and TCRdb's table has in-frame clones only and misses some. The top ten clones hold approximately 1.4% of a sample with 150,000 to 200,000 clones, about 10% of them seen once. Specimen: PBMCs. All receptors come from a woman in her twenties or thirties in good health and CMV-seropositive. Each CDR3 is given with its conserved first and last residue. The D gene is left open where the match is weak. Rows give clone size only sometimes, using once, few, many, or a class for an expanded clone.

j_call: TRBJ2-6
v_call: TRBV19
d_call: NA
clone_size: NA
cdr3_nt: TGTGCCAGTGTTGAGCGTTCTGGGGCCAACGTCCTGACTTTC
cdr3_aa: CASVERSGANVLTF

j_call: TRBJ2-7
v_call: TRBV7-2
d_call: TRBD1
clone_size: NA
cdr3_nt: TGTGCCAGCAGATTCAACCGGGACAGGGGAACCGAGCAGTACTTC
cdr3_aa: CASRFNRDRGTEQYF

j_call: TRBJ2-1
v_call: TRBV7-2
d_call: TRBD2
clone_size: few
cdr3_nt: TGTGCCAGCAGCGTTACTAGCGGGAGTTTATACAATGAGCAGTTCTTC
cdr3_aa: CASSVTSGSLYNEQFF

j_call: TRBJ2-1
v_call: TRBV7-3
d_call: NA
clone_size: few
cdr3_nt: TGTGCCAGCAGCTTAGAGAACACGCGGGAGCAGTTCTTC
cdr3_aa: CASSLENTREQFF

j_call: TRBJ2-7
v_call: TRBV4-1
d_call: NA
clone_size: NA
cdr3_nt: TGCGCCAGCAGCCAAACGGTAGTAACCCGCTCCTACGAGCAGTACTTC
cdr3_aa: CASSQTVVTRSYEQYF

j_call: TRBJ2-5
v_call: TRBV21-1
d_call: NA
clone_size: few
cdr3_nt: TGTGCCAGCAGCAAACAGGACAGGGGGAAGACCCAGTACTTC
cdr3_aa: CASSKQDRGKTQYF

j_call: TRBJ2-3
v_call: TRBV6-5
d_call: TRBD1
clone_size: NA
cdr3_nt: TGTGCCAGCAGTCCGGGACAGACGACAGATACGCAGTATTTT
cdr3_aa: CASSPGQTTDTQYF

j_call: TRBJ2-5
v_call: TRBV5-1
d_call: TRBD1
clone_size: NA
cdr3_nt: TGCGCCAGCAGCTTGACAGGGGAAGAGACCCAGTACTTC
cdr3_aa: CASSLTGEETQYF

j_call: TRBJ2-2
v_call: TRBV2
d_call: TRBD2
clone_size: NA
cdr3_nt: TGTGCCAGCAGTGATCTGAGAACTAGCGGGAGGACCGGGGAGCTGTTTTTT
cdr3_aa: CASSDLRTSGRTGELFF

j_call: TRBJ2-5
v_call: TRBV7-9
d_call: NA
clone_size: NA
cdr3_nt: TGTGCCAGCAGCTTCCCGGGAGAGACCCAGTACTTC
cdr3_aa: CASSFPGETQYF

j_call: TRBJ2-7
v_call: TRBV5-1
d_call: TRBD1
clone_size: few
cdr3_nt: TGCGCCAGCAGCTTGGCCCCGGGACAGGTGAACGAGCAGTACTTC
cdr3_aa: CASSLAPGQVNEQYF

j_call: TRBJ1-4
v_call: TRBV30
d_call: TRBD1
clone_size: few
cdr3_nt: TGTGCCTCCCCCCGGACAGGGGGTGAAAAACTGTTTTTT
cdr3_aa: CASPRTGGEKLFF

j_call: TRBJ2-1
v_call: TRBV12-5
d_call: TRBD2
clone_size: few
cdr3_nt: TGTGCTAGTGGTTTGAGGGGTAGCGGGATCAGAAGCTACAATGAGCAGTTCTTC
cdr3_aa: CASGLRGSGIRSYNEQFF

j_call: TRBJ1-2
v_call: TRBV9
d_call: TRBD1
clone_size: NA
cdr3_nt: TGTGCCAGCAGCTTCCGTCGACAGGGGAACTATGGCTACACCTTC
cdr3_aa: CASSFRRQGNYGYTF

j_call: TRBJ1-2
v_call: TRBV5-1
d_call: NA
clone_size: few
cdr3_nt: TGCGCCAGCAGCTTATACAGGGTAGAGGATGGCTACACCTTC
cdr3_aa: CASSLYRVEDGYTF

j_call: TRBJ2-3
v_call: TRBV4-1
d_call: NA
clone_size: NA
cdr3_nt: TGCGCCAGCAGCCGACAAGGCGGGGTTAGCACAGATACGCAGTATTTT
cdr3_aa: CASSRQGGVSTDTQYF

j_call: TRBJ2-5
v_call: TRBV14
d_call: NA
clone_size: few
cdr3_nt: TGTGCCAGCAGCCAAGGGTCCGCTAGCGCGGAGACCCAGTACTTC
cdr3_aa: CASSQGSASAETQYF

j_call: TRBJ2-7
v_call: TRBV2
d_call: TRBD1
clone_size: few
cdr3_nt: TGTGCCAGCAGGCCGGGACAGAGCTCCTACGAGCAGTACTTC
cdr3_aa: CASRPGQSSYEQYF

j_call: TRBJ2-1
v_call: TRBV30
d_call: NA
clone_size: few
cdr3_nt: TGTGCCTCGGGTTTCGACTGGCCGGAACCTGAGCAGTTCTTC
cdr3_aa: CASGFDWPEPEQFF

j_call: TRBJ2-3
v_call: TRBV7-8
d_call: NA
clone_size: NA
cdr3_nt: TGTGCCAGCAGCTTAAGTGGCGGGATGCAGTATTTT
cdr3_aa: CASSLSGGMQYF

j_call: TRBJ2-1
v_call: TRBV5-6
d_call: NA
clone_size: few
cdr3_nt: TGTGCCAGCAGCTTGGGCGAGCGGAGCTCCTACAATGAGCAGTTCTTC
cdr3_aa: CASSLGERSSYNEQFF

j_call: TRBJ2-7
v_call: TRBV30
d_call: TRBD2
clone_size: few
cdr3_nt: TGTGCCTGGAGCATTGCCCTCACAGGCGGGGGGCAGTACTTC
cdr3_aa: CAWSIALTGGGQYF

j_call: TRBJ1-5
v_call: TRBV11-2
d_call: NA
clone_size: few
cdr3_nt: TGTGCCAGCAGCTTGGGGGGGGACAATCAGCCCCAGCATTTT
cdr3_aa: CASSLGGDNQPQHF

j_call: TRBJ2-5
v_call: TRBV6-5
d_call: TRBD2
clone_size: NA
cdr3_nt: TGTGCCAGCACCCCGCCTGGCGGGAGTGGGACCCAGTACTTC
cdr3_aa: CASTPPGGSGTQYF

j_call: TRBJ1-2
v_call: TRBV6-5
d_call: TRBD1
clone_size: few
cdr3_nt: TGTGCCAGCAGTTACGTACAGGGGAACTATGGCTACACCTTC
cdr3_aa: CASSYVQGNYGYTF

j_call: TRBJ1-2
v_call: TRBV20-1
d_call: NA
clone_size: NA
cdr3_nt: TGCAGTGATCTTGGGGAGGGCTACACCTTC
cdr3_aa: CSDLGEGYTF

j_call: TRBJ2-5
v_call: TRBV9
d_call: NA
clone_size: few
cdr3_nt: TGTGCCAGCAGCGCTTTAAGCGGCCAGGGAGGAGAGACCCAGTACTTC
cdr3_aa: CASSALSGQGGETQYF

j_call: TRBJ2-4
v_call: TRBV20-1
d_call: TRBD2
clone_size: NA
cdr3_nt: TGCAGTGCGGAACTAGCGTCCCAGTACTTC
cdr3_aa: CSAELASQYF

j_call: TRBJ2-7
v_call: TRBV6-1
d_call: NA
clone_size: few
cdr3_nt: TGTGCCAGCAAGGAGGGGGCGGTCTACGAGCAGTACTTC
cdr3_aa: CASKEGAVYEQYF

j_call: TRBJ2-7
v_call: TRBV19
d_call: NA
clone_size: NA
cdr3_nt: TGTGCCAGTAGTATCGTACAGGGACCCTACGAGCAGTACTTC
cdr3_aa: CASSIVQGPYEQYF

j_call: TRBJ2-1
v_call: TRBV4-1
d_call: TRBD2
clone_size: few
cdr3_nt: TGCGCCAGCAGCCAAGGACTCAGCGGGAGCACCTACAATGAGCAGTTCTTC
cdr3_aa: CASSQGLSGSTYNEQFF

j_call: TRBJ2-7
v_call: TRBV4-1
d_call: NA
clone_size: NA
cdr3_nt: TGCGCCAGCAGCCCCCGGGTTAGTACCTACGAGCAGTACTTC
cdr3_aa: CASSPRVSTYEQYF